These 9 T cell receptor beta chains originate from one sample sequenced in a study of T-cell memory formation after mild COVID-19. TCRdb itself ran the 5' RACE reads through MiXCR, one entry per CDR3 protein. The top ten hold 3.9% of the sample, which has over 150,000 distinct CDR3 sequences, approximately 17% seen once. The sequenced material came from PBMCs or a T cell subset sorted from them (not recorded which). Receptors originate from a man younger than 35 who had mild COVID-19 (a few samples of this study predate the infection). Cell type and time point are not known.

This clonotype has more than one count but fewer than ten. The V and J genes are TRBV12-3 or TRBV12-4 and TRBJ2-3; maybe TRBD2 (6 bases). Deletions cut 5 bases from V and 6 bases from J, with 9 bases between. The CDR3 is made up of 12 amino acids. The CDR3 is CASSLREDTQYF. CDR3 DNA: TGTGCCAGCAGTCTCCGGGAGGATACGCAGTATTTT.

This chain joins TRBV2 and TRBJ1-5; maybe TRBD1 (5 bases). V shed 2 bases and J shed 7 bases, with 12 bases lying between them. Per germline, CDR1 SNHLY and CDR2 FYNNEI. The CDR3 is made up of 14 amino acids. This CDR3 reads CASSELRGFQPQHF. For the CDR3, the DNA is TGTGCCAGCAGTGAATTGAGGGGCTTCCAGCCCCAGCATTTT.

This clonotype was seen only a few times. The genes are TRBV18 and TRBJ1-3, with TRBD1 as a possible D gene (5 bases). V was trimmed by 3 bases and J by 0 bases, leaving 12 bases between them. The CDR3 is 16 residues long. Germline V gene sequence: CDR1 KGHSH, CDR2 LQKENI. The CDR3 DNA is TGTGCCAGCTCACCGGGGCGACCTGACTCTGGAAACACCATATATTTT. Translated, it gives CASSPGRPDSGNTIYF.

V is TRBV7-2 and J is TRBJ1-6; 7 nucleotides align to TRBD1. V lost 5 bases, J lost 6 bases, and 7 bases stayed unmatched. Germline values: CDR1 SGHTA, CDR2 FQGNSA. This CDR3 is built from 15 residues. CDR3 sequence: CASSPLQGRNSPLHF. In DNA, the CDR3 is TGTGCCAGCAGCCCGCTACAGGGGCGTAATTCACCCCTCCACTTT.

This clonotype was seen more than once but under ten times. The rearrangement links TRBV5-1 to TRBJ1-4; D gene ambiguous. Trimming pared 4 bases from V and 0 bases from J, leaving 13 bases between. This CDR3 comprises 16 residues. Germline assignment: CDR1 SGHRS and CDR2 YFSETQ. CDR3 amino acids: CASSPQVAATNEKLFF. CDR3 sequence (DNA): TGCGCCAGCAGCCCGCAAGTAGCCGCAACTAATGAAAAACTGTTTTTT.

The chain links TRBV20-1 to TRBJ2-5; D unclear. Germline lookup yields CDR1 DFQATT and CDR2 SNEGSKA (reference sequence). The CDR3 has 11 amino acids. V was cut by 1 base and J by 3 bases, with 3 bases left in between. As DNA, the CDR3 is TGCAGTGCTAGAGTTAAAGAGACCCAGTACTTC. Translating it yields CSARVKETQYF.

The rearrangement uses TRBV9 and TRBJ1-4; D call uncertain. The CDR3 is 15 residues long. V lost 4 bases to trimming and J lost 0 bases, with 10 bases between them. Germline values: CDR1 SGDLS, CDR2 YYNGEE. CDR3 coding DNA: TGTGCCAGCAGCCCCTCAGTTGCAACTAATGAAAAACTGTTTTTT. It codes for CASSPSVATNEKLFF.

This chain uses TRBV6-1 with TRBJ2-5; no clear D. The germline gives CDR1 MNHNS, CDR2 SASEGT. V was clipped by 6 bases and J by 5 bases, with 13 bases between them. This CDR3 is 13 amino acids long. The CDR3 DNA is TGTGCCAGCAGGAAGAAAGGGCAGGAGACCCAGTACTTC. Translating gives CASRKKGQETQYF.

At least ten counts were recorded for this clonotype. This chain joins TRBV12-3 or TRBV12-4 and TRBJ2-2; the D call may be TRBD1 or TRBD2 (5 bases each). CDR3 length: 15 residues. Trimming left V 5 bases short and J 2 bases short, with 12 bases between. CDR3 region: CASSHGAFNTGELFF. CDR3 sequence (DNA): TGTGCCAGCAGTCACGGGGCCTTCAACACCGGGGAGCTGTTTTTT.